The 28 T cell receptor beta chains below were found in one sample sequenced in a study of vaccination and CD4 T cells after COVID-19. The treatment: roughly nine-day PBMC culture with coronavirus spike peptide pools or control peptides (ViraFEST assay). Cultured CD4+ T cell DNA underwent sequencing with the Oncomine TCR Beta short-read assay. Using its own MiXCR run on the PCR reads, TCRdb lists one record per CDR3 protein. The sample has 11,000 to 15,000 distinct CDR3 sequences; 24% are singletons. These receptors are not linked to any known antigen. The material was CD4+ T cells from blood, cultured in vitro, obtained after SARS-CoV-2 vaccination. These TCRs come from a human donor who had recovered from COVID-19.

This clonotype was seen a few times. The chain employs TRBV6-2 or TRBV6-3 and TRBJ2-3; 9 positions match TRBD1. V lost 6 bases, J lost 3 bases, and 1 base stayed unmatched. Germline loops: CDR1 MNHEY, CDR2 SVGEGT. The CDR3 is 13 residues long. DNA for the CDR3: TGTGCCAGCAGGACAGGGGGTACAGATACGCAGTATTTT. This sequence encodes CASRTGGTDTQYF.

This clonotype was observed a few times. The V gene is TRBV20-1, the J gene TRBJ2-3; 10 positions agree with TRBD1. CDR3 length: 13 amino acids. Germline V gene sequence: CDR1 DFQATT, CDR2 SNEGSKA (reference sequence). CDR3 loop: CRAGTGATDTQYF. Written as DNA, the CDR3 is TGCAGGGCCGGGACAGGGGCCACAGATACGCAGTATTTT.

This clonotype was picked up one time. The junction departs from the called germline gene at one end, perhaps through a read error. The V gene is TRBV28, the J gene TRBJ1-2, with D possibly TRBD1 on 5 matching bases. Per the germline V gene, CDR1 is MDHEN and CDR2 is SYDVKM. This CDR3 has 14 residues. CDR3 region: CTSSVGTYFSGYTF. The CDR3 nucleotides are TGTACCAGCAGTGTCGGGACTTATTTTTCTGGCTACACCTTC.

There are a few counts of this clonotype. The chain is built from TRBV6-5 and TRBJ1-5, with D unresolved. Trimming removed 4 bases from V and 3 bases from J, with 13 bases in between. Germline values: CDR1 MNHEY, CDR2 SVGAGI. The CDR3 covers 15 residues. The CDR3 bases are TGTGCCAGCAGTTCACTAGGAGGCAACAATCAGCCCCAGCATTTT. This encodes CASSSLGGNNQPQHF.

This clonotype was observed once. The CDR3 loop is CASSLKAVSKLPSSYNEQFF. DNA for the CDR3: TGTGCCAGCAGCTTAAAGGCGGTTTCGAAGTTACCGAGCTCCTACAATGAGCAGTTCTTC. The chain couples TRBV7-2 to TRBJ2-1; no clear D. CDR3 length: 20 residues. Germline V CDR1 and CDR2: SGHTA, FQGNSA. V shed 2 bases and J shed 0 bases, with 23 bases lying between them.

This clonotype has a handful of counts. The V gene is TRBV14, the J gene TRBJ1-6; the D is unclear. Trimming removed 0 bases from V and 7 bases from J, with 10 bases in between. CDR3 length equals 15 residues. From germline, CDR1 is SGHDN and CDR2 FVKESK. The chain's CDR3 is CASSQEMVTNSPLHF. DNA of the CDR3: TGTGCCAGCAGCCAAGAAATGGTGACGAATTCACCCCTCCACTTT.

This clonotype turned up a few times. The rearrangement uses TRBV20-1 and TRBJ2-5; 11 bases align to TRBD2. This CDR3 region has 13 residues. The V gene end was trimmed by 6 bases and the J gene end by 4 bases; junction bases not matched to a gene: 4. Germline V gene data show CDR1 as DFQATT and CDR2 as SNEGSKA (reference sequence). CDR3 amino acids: CSAVSGGGETQYF. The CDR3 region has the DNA TGCAGTGCGGTTAGCGGGGGGGGAGAGACCCAGTACTTC.

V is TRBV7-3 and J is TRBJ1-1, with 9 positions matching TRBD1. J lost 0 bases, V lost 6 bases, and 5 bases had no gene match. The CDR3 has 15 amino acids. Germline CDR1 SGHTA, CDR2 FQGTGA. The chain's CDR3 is CASRPGQGLNTEAFF. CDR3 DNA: TGTGCCAGCAGGCCTGGACAGGGGTTGAACACTGAAGCTTTCTTT.

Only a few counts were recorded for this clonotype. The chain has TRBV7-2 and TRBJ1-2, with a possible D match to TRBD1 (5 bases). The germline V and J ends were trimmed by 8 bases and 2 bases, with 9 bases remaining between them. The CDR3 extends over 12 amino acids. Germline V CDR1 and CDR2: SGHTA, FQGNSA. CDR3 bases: TGTGCCAGCCAGCAGGGAAACTATGGCTACACCTTC. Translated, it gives CASQQGNYGYTF.

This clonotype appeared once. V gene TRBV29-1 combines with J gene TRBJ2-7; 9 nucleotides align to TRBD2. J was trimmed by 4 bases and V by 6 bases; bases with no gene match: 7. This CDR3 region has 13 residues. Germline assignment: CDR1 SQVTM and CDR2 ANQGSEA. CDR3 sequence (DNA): TGCAGCGTGGTGACTAGCGGCCGATACGAGCAGTACTTC. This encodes CSVVTSGRYEQYF.

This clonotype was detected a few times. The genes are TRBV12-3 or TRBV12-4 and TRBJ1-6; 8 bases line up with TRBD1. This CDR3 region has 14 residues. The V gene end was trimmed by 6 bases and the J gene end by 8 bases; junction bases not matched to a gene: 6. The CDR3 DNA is TGTGCCAGCAGGGGAGGACAGGGATATTCACCCCTCCACTTT. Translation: CASRGGQGYSPLHF.

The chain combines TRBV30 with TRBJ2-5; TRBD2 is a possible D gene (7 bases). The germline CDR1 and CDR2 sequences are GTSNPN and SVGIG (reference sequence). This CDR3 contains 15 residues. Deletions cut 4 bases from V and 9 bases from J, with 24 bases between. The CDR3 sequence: CAWTPRGAPRVAQYF. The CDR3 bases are TGTGCCTGGACCCCCCGGGGGGCCCCCCGCGTGGCCCAGTACTTC.

CDR3 amino acids: CASRSSPKNIQYF. For the CDR3, the DNA is TGTGCCAGCAGGAGCAGCCCCAAAAACATTCAGTACTTC. J is TRBJ2-4 and V is TRBV2; unclear D gene. Germline CDR1 and CDR2: SNHLY and FYNNEI. There are 13 residues in the CDR3. Trimming shortened V by 6 bases and J by 2 bases, and 8 bases separated the two germline ends.

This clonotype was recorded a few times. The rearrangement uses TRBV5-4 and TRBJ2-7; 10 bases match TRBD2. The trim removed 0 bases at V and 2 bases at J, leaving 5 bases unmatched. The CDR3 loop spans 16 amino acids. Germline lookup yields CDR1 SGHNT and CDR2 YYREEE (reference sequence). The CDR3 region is CASSLALAGSPYEQYF. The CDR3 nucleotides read TGTGCCAGCAGCTTGGCACTAGCGGGATCCCCCTACGAGCAGTACTTC.

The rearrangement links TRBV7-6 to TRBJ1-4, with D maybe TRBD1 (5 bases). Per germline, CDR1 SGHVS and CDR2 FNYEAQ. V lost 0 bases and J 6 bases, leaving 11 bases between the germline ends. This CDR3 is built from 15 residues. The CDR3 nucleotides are TGTGCCAGCAGCTTAGCAGGTCAGGGAGATGAAAAACTGTTTTTT. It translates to CASSLAGQGDEKLFF.

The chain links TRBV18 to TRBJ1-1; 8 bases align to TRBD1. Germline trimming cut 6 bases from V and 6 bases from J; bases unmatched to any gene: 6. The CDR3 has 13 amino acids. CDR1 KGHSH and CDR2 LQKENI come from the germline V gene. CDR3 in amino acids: CASSDREGAEAFF. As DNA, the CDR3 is TGTGCCAGCTCGGACAGGGAAGGAGCTGAAGCTTTCTTT. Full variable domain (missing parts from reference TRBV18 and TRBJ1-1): NAGVMQNPRHLVRRRGQEARLRCSPMKGHSHVYWYRQLPEEGLKFMVYLQKENIIDESGMPKERFSAEFPKEGPSILRIQQVVRGDSAAYFCASSDREGAEAFFGQGTRLTVV.

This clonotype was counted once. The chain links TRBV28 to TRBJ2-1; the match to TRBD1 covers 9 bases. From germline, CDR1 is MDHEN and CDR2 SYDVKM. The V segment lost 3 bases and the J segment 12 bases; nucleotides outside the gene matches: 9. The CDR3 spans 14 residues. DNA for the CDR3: TGTGCCAGCAGTTTGGACTACAGGGGGCAAGTGCAGTTCTTC. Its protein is CASSLDYRGQVQFF.

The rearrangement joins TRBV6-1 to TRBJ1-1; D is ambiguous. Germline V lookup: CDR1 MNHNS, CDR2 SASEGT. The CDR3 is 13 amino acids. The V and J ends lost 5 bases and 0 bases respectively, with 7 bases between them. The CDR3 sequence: CASSRSLNTEAFF. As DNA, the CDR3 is TGTGCCAGCAGTCGAAGCCTGAACACTGAAGCTTTCTTT.

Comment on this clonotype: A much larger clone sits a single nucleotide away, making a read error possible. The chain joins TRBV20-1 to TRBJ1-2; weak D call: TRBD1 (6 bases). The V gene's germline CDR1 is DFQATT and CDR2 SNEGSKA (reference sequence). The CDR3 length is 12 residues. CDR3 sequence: CSAAPQGYDYTF. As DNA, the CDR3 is TGCAGTGCCGCCCCGCAGGGGTATGACTACACCTTC.

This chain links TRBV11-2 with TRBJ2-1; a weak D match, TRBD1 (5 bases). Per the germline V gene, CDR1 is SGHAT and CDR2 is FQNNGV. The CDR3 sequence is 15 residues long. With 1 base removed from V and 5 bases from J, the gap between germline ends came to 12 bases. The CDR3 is CASSLGGWSDNEQFF. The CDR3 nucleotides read TGTGCCAGCAGCTTAGGGGGCTGGTCGGACAATGAGCAGTTCTTC.

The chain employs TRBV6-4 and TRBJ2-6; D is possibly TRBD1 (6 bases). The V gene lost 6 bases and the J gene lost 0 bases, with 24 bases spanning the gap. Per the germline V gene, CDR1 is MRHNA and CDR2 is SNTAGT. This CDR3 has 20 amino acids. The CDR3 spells CASSPASSRGLFSGANVLTF. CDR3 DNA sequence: TGTGCCAGCAGCCCGGCCTCTTCCAGGGGCCTTTTCTCTGGGGCCAACGTCCTGACTTTC.

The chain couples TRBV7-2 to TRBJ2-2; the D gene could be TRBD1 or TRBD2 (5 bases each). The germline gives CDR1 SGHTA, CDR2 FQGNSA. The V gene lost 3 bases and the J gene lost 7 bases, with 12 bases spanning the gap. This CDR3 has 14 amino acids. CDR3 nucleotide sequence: TGTGCCAGCAGCTTCGGGACGGGCCTCGGGGAGCTGTTTTTT. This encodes CASSFGTGLGELFF.

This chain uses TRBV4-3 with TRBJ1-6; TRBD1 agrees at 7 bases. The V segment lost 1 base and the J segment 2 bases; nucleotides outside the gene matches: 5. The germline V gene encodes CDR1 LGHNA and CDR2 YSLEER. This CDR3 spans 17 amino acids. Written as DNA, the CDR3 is TGCGCCAGCAGCCAAGGACTACAGGGGCCCTATAATTCACCCCTCCACTTT. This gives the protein CASSQGLQGPYNSPLHF.

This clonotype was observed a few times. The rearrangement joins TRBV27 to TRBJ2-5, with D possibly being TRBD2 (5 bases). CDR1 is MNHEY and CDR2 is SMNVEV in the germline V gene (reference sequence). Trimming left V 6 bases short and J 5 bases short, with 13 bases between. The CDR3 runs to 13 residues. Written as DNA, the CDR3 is TGTGCCAGCAGAAAACGGGGTCAGGAGACCCAGTACTTC. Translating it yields CASRKRGQETQYF.

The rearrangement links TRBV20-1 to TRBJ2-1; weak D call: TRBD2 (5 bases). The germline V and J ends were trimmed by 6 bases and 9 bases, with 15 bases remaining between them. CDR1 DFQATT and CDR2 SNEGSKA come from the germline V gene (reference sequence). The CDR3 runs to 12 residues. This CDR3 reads CSARVGVPEQFF. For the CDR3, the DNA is TGCAGTGCCCGGGTGGGAGTCCCTGAGCAGTTCTTC.

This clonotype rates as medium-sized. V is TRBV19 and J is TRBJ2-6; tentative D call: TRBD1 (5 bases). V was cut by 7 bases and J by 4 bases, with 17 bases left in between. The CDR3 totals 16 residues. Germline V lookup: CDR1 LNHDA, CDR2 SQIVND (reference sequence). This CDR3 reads CASKGQGVLGANVLTF. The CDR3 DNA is TGTGCCAGTAAGGGGCAGGGTGTACTCGGGGCCAACGTCCTGACTTTC.

CDR3 sequence: CASSAGSSYEQYF. The CDR3, as DNA: TGTGCCAGCAGCGCGGGGAGCAGCTACGAGCAGTACTTC. The genes are TRBV5-4 and TRBJ2-7, with TRBD2 as a possible D gene (6 bases). CDR1 SGHNT and CDR2 YYREEE come from the germline V gene (reference sequence). The V and J ends lost 4 bases and 3 bases respectively, with 11 bases between them. This CDR3 region has 13 residues.

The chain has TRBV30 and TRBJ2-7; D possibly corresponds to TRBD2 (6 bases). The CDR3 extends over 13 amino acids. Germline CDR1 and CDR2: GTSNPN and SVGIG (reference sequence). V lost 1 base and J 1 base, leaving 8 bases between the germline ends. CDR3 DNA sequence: TGTGCCTGGAGTGCGGGGGAATCCTACGAGCAGTACTTC. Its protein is CAWSAGESYEQYF.